This T cell receptor beta chain was documented in a study of shared clonotypes between healthy human individuals. In germline, CDR1 is MGHRA, CDR2 YSYEKL. This CDR3 has 16 amino acids. V shed 4 bases, J shed 5 bases, and the junction held 11 bases outside the gene matches. Generated by immunoSEQ multiplex PCR, the TCRdb table keeps only in-frame clones and is missing some. This table holds a few million clones, approximately 96% found once. Donors, healthy HIV-negative adults, lacked recent acute infections or vaccinations. Donors were Caucasian adults residing in Nashville, Tennessee, USA. The source material was naive CD4+ T cells sorted from blood. The subset was: CD45RA+ positively selected. This TCR was recovered from a man younger than 30 in good health. The chain uses TRBV4-1 and TRBJ2-1, with 7 bases matching TRBD2. The CDR3 is CASSPGGRGLHNEQFF. The CDR3 nucleotides read TGCGCCAGCAGCCCGGGGGGTCGGGGGTTGCACAATGAGCAGTTCTTC.